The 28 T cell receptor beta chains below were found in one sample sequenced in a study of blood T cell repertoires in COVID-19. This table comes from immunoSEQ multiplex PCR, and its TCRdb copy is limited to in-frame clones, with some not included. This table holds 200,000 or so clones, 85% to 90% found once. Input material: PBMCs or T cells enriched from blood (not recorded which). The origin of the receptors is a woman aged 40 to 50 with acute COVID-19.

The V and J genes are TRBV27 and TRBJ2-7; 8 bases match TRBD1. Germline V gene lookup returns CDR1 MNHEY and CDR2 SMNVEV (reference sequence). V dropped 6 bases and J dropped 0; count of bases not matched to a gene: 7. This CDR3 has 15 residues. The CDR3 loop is CASRSLGQGSYEQYF. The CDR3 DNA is TGTGCCAGCAGATCCCTTGGACAGGGCTCCTACGAGCAGTACTTC.

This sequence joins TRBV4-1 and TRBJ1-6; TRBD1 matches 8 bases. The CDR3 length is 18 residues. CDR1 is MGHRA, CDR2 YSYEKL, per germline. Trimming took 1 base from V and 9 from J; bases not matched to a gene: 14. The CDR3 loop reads CASSQGLRTGRTGSPLHF. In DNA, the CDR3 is TGCGCCAGCAGCCAAGGGTTGCGGACAGGGAGAACGGGTTCACCCCTCCACTTT.

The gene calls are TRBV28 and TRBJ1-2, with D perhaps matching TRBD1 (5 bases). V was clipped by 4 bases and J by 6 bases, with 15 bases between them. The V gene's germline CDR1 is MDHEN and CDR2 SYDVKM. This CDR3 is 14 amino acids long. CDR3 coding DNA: TGTGCCAGCAGTTCCGGGAGAGCAGGGAATGGCTACACCTTC. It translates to CASSSGRAGNGYTF.

The CDR3 loop is CASSVGGVAEKLFF. CDR3 nucleotide sequence: TGTGCCAGCAGCGTAGGGGGGGTCGCCGAAAAACTGTTTTTT. V and J are TRBV9 and TRBJ1-4, with TRBD1 as a possible D gene (5 bases). The CDR3 spans 14 residues. Germline V gene data show CDR1 as SGDLS and CDR2 as YYNGEE. Deletions cut 0 bases from V and 8 bases from J, with 11 bases between.

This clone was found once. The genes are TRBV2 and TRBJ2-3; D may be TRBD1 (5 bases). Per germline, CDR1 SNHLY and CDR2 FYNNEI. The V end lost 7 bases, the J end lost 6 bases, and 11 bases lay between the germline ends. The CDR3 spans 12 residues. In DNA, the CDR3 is TGTGCCAGCACTCAGGGCCCCGATACGCAGTATTTT. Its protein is CASTQGPDTQYF. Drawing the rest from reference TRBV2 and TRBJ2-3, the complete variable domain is EPEVTQTPSHQVTQMGQEVILRCVPISNHLYFYWYRQILGQKVEFLVSFYNNEISEKSEIFDDQFSVERPDGSNFTLKIRSTKLEDSAMYFCASTQGPDTQYFGPGTRLTVL.

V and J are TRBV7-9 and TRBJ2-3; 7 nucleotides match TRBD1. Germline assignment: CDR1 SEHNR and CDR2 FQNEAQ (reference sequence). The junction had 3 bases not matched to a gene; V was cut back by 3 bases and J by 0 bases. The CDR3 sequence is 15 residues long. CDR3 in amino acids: CASSFKGASTDTQYF. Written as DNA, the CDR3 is TGTGCCAGCAGCTTCAAGGGGGCGAGCACAGATACGCAGTATTTT.

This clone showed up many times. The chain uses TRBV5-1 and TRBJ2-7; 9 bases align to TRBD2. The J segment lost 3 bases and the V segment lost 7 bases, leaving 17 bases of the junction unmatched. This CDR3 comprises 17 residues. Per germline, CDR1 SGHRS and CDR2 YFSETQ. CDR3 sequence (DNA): TGCGCCAGCTCCCTCAATCGGGCTAGCGGGACAGACTACGAGCAGTACTTC. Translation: CASSLNRASGTDYEQYF.

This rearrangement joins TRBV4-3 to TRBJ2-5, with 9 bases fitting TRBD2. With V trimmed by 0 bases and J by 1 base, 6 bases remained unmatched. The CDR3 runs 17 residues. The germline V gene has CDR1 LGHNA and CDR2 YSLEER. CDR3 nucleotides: TGCGCCAGCAGCCAAGATTTGACTAGCGGAACCCAAGAGACCCAGTACTTC. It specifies CASSQDLTSGTQETQYF.

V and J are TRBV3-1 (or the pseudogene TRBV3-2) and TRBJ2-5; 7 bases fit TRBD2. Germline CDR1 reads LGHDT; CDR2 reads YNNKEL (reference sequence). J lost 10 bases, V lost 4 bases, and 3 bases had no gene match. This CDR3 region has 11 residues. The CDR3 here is CASSPGGDQYF. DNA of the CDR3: TGTGCCAGCAGCCCTGGGGGGGACCAGTACTTC.

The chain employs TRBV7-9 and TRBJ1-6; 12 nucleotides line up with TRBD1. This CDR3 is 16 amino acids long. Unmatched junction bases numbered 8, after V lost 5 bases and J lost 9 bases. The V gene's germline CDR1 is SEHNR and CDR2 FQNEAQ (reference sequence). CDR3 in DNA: TGTGCCAGCAGCCGTCCCGGGACAGGGGGCGGTTCACCCCTCCACTTT. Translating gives CASSRPGTGGGSPLHF.

The CDR3 DNA follows: TGCGCCAGCTCGCCCGACACCTCTAACTATGGCTACACCTTC. Translating it yields CASSPDTSNYGYTF. This chain uses TRBV5-1 with TRBJ1-2; D is unclear. Germline V CDR1 and CDR2: SGHRS, YFSETQ. The CDR3 spans 14 residues. V was shortened by 7 bases and J by 0 bases, with 13 bases between the two germline ends. Filled out from reference TRBV5-1 and TRBJ1-2, the complete variable domain reads KAGVTQTPRYLIKTRGQQVTLSCSPISGHRSVSWYQQTPGQGLQFLFEYFSETQRNKGNFPGRFSGRQFSNSRSEMNVSTLELGDSALYLCASSPDTSNYGYTFGSGTRLTVV.

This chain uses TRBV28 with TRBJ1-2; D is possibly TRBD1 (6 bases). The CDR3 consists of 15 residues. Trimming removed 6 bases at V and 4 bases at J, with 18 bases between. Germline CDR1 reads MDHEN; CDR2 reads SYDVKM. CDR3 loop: CASRSGLVDSYGYTF. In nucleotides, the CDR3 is TGTGCCAGCAGATCTGGGTTGGTGGACAGCTATGGCTACACCTTC.

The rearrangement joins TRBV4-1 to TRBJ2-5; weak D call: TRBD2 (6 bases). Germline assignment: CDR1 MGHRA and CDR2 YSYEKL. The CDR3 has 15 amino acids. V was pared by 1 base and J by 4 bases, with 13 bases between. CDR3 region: CASSQVRGGAETQYF. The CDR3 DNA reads TGCGCCAGCAGCCAAGTGAGAGGAGGGGCAGAGACCCAGTACTTC.

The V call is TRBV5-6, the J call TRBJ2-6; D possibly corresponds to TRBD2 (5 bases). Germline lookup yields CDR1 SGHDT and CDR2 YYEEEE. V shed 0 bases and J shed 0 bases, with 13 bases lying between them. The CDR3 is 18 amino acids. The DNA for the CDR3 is TGTGCCAGCAGCTTGGTGCGGGTTGACTACTCTGGGGCCAACGTCCTGACTTTC. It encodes CASSLVRVDYSGANVLTF.

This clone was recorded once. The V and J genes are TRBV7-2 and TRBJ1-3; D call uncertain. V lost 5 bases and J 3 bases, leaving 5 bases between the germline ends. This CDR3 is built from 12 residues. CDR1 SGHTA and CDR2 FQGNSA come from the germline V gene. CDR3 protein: CASSPGGNTIYF. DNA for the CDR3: TGTGCCAGCAGCCCGGGTGGAAACACCATATATTTT.

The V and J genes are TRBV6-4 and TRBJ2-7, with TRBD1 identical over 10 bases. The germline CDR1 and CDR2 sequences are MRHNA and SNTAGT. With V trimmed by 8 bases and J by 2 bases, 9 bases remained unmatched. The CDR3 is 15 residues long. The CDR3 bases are TGTGCCAGCTTGGGGGGGGACAGGGGCCCCTACGAGCAGTACTTC. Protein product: CASLGGDRGPYEQYF.

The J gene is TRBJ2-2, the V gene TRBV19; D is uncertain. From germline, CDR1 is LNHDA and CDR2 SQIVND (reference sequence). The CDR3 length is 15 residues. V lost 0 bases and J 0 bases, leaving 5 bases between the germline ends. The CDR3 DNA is TGTGCCAGTAGTATAGACAGATCGAACACCGGGGAGCTGTTTTTT. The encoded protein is CASSIDRSNTGELFF.

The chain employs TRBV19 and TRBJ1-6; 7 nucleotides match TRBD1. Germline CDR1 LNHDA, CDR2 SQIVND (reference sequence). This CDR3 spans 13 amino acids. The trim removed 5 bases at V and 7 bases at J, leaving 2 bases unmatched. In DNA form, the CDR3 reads TGTGCCAGTAGTCCGGGACAGAATTCACCCCTCCACTTT. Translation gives CASSPGQNSPLHF.

CDR3 in amino acids: CAWLPGLGFTGELFF. CDR3 DNA: TGTGCCTGGTTACCGGGACTAGGTTTTACCGGGGAGCTGTTTTTT. The rearrangement links TRBV30 to TRBJ2-2, with 8 bases matching TRBD2. V lost 5 bases, J lost 5 bases, and 10 bases stayed unmatched. Germline lookup yields CDR1 GTSNPN and CDR2 SVGIG (reference sequence). The CDR3 has 15 residues.

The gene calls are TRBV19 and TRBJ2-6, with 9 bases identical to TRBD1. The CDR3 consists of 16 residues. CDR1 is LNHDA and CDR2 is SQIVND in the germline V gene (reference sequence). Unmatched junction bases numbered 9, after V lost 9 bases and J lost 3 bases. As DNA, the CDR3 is TGTGCCAGCAGGACAGGGGAAGTTCGTGGGGCCAACGTCCTGACTTTC. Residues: CASRTGEVRGANVLTF.

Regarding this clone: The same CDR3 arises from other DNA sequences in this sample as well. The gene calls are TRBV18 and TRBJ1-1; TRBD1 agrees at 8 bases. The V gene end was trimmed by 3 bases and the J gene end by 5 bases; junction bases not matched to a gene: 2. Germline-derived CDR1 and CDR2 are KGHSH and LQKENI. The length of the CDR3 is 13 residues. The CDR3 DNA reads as TGTGCCAGCTCACCCGACAGGGGAACTGAAGCTTTCTTT. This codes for CASSPDRGTEAFF.

The CDR3: CASRPLITEQNTEAFF. CDR3 DNA: TGTGCCAGTAGGCCTCTTATTACAGAGCAGAACACTGAAGCTTTCTTT. The rearrangement uses TRBV19 and TRBJ1-1; unclear D gene. V dropped 6 bases and J dropped 1 base, with 18 bases sitting between them. CDR1 and CDR2 (germline): LNHDA, SQIVND (reference sequence). The CDR3 has 16 residues.

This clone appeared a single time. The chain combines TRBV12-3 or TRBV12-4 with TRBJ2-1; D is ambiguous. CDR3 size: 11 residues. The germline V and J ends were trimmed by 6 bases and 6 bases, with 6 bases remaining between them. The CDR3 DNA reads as TGTGCCAGCAGCAGTCTCAATGAGCAGTTCTTC. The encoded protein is CASSSLNEQFF.

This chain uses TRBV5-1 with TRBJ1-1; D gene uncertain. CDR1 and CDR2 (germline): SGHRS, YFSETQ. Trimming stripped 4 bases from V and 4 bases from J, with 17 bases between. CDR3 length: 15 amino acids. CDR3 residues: CASSPSGRRGTEAFF. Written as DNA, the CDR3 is TGCGCCAGCAGCCCGTCCGGGAGGAGAGGCACTGAAGCTTTCTTT.

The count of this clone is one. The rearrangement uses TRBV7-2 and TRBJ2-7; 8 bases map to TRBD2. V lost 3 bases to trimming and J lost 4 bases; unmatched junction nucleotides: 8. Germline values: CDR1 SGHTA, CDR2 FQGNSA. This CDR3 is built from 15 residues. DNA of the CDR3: TGTGCCAGCAGCTTTGTATCAAGCGGGAGTTACGAGCAGTACTTC. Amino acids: CASSFVSSGSYEQYF.

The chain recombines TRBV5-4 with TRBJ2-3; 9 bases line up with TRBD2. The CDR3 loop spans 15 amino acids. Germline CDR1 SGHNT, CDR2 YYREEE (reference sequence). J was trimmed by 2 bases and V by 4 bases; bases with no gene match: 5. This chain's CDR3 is CASSISGRSTDTQYF. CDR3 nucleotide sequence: TGTGCCAGCAGCATTAGCGGGAGATCCACAGATACGCAGTATTTT. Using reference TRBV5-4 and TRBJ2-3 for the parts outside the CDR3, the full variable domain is ETGVTQSPTHLIKTRGQQVTLRCSSQSGHNTVSWYQQALGQGPQFIFQYYREEENGRGNFPPRFSGLQFPNYSSELNVNALELDDSALYLCASSISGRSTDTQYFGPGTRLTVL.

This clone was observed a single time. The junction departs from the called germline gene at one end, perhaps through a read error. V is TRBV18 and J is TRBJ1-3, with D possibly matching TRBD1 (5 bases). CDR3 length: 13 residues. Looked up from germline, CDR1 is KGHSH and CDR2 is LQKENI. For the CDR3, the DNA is TGTGCCAGCTCACCACCGGGGGGGATAGAGGCCCATTTT. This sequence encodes CASSPPGGIEAHF. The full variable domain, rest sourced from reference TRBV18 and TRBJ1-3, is NAGVMQNPRHLVRRRGQEARLRCSPMKGHSHVYWYRQLPEEGLKFMVYLQKENIIDESGMPKERFSAEFPKEGPSILRIQQVVRGDSAAYFCASSPPGGIEAHFGEGSWLTVV.

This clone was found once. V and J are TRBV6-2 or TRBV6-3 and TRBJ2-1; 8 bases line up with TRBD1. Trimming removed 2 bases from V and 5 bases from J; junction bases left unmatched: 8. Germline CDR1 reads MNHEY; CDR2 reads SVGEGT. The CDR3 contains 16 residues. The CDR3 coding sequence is TGTGCCAGCAGTTACGAAATTGGGACAGGAGACAATGAGCAGTTCTTC. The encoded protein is CASSYEIGTGDNEQFF.